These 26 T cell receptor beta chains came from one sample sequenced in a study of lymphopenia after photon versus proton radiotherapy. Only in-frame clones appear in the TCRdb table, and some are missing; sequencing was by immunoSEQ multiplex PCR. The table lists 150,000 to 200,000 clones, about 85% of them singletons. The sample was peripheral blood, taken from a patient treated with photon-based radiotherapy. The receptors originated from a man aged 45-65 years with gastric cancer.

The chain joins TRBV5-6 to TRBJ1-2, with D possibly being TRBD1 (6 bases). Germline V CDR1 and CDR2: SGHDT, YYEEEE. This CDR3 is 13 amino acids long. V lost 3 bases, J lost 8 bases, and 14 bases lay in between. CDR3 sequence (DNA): TGTGCCAGCAGCTCTGGACAGAGGAAAGGCTACACCTTC. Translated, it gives CASSSGQRKGYTF.

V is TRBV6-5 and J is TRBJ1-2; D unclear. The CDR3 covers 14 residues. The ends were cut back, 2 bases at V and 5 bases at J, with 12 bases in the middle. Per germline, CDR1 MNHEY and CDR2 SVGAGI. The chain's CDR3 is CASSYRETGYGYTF. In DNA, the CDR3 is TGTGCCAGCAGTTACAGGGAAACGGGGTATGGCTACACCTTC.

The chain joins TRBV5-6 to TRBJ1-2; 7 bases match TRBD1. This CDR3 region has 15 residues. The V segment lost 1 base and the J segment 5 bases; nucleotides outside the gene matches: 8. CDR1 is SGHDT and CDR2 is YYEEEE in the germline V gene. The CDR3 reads CASSLRGGRGYGYTF. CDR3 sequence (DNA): TGTGCCAGCAGCTTGAGAGGGGGCAGAGGGTATGGCTACACCTTC.

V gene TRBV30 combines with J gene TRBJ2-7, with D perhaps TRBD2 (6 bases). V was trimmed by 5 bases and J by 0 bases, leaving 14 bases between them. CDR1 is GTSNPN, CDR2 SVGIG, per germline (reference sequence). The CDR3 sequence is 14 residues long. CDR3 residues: CAWCRDFDSYEQYF. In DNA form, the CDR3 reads TGTGCCTGGTGCCGGGACTTCGACTCCTACGAGCAGTACTTC.

The DNA for the CDR3 is TGCAGCGTTGATTCAGGGGGTTATGGCTACACCTTC. Protein: CSVDSGGYGYTF. The rearrangement uses TRBV29-1 and TRBJ1-2, with TRBD1 identical over 7 bases. Germline CDR1 reads SQVTM; CDR2 reads ANQGSEA. Trimming removed 3 bases from V and 5 bases from J; junction bases left unmatched: 3. The CDR3 is 12 residues long.

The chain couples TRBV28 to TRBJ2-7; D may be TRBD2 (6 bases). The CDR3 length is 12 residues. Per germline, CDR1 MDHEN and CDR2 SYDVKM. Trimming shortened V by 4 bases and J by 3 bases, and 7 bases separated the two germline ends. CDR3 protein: CASSSRGYEQYF. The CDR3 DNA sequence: TGTGCCAGCAGTTCGCGGGGCTACGAGCAGTACTTC.

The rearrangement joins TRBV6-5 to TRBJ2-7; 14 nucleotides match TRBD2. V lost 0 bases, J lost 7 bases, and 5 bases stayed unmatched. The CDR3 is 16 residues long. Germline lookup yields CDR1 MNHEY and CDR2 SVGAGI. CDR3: CASSYSGTSGRGEQYF. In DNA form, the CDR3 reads TGTGCCAGCAGTTACTCAGGGACTAGCGGGAGAGGTGAGCAGTACTTC.

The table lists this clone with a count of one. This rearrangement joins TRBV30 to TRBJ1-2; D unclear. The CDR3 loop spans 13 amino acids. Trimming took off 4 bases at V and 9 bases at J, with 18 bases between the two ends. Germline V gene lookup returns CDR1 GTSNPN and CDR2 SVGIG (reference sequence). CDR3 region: CAWTQDWTWSYTF. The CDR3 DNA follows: TGTGCCTGGACTCAAGATTGGACGTGGAGCTACACCTTC.

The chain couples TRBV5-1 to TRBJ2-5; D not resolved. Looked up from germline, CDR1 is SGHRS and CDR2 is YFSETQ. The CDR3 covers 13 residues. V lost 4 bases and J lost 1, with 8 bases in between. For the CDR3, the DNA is TGCGCCAGCAGCACACTCAGCCAAGAGACCCAGTACTTC. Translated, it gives CASSTLSQETQYF.

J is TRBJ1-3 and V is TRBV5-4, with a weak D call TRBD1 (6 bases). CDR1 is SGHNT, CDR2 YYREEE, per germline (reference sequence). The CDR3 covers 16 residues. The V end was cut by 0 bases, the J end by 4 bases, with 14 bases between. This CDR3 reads CASSLDHGTTGNTIYF. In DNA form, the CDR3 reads TGTGCCAGCAGCTTGGATCACGGGACAACAGGAAACACCATATATTTT.

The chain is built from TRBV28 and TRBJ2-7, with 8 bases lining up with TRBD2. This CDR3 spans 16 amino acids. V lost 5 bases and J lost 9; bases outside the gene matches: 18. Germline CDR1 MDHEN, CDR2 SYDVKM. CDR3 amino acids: CASSDRGASGSPSQYF. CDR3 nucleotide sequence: TGTGCCAGCAGTGACCGGGGGGCGAGCGGGAGCCCCTCGCAGTACTTC.

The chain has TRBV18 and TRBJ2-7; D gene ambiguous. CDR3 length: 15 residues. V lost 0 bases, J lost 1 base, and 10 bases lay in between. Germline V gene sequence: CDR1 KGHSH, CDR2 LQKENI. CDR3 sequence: CASSPPVPGSYEQYF. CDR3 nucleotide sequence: TGTGCCAGCTCACCACCCGTACCCGGGTCCTACGAGCAGTACTTC.

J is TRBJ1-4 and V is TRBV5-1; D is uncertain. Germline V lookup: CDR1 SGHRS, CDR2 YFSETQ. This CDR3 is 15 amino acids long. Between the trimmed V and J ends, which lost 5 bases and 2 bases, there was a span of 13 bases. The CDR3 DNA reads TGCGCCAGCAGGGGCAACTCCGCGACTAATGAAAAACTGTTTTTT. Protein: CASRGNSATNEKLFF.

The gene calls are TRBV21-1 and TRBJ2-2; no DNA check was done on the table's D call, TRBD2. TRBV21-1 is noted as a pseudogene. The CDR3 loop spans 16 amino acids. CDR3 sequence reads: CASTGTSGSWAGELFF. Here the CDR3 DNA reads TGTGCCAGCACCGGGACTAGCGGGAGTTGGGCCGGGGAGCTGTTTTTT.

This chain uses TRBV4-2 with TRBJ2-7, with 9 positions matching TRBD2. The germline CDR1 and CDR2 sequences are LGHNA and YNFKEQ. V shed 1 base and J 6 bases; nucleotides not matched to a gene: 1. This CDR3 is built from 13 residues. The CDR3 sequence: CASSQAREGEQYF. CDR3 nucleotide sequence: TGTGCCAGCAGCCAAGCGCGGGAGGGCGAGCAGTACTTC.

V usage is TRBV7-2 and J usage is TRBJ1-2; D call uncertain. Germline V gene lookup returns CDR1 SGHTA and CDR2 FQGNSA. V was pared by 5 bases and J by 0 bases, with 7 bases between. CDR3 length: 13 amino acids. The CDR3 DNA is TGTGCCAGCAGCCAGACAACTAACTATGGCTACACCTTC. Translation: CASSQTTNYGYTF. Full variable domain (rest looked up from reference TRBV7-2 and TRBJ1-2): GAGVSQSPSNKVTEKGKDVELRCDPISGHTALYWYRQSLGQGLEFLIYFQGNSAPDKSGLPSDRFSAERTGGSVSTLTIQRTQQEDSAVYLCASSQTTNYGYTFGSGTRLTVV.

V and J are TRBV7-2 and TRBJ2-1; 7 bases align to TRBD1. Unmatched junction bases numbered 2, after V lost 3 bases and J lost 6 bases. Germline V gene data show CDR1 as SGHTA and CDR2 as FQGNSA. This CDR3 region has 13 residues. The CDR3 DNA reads TGTGCCAGCAGCTTGACAGGGTTCAATGAGCAGTTCTTC. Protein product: CASSLTGFNEQFF. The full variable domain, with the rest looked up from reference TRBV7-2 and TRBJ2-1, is GAGVSQSPSNKVTEKGKDVELRCDPISGHTALYWYRQSLGQGLEFLIYFQGNSAPDKSGLPSDRFSAERTGGSVSTLTIQRTQQEDSAVYLCASSLTGFNEQFFGPGTRLTVL.

The CDR3 loop reads CASTQRQGGGQPQHF. In DNA, the CDR3 is TGTGCCAGTACTCAGCGACAGGGAGGAGGTCAGCCCCAGCATTTT. The gene calls are TRBV6-1 and TRBJ1-5; 7 bases agree with TRBD1. Looked up from germline, CDR1 is MNHNS and CDR2 is SASEGT. With 9 bases clipped from V and 6 bases from J, the junction kept 14 bases outside the gene matches. The CDR3 consists of 15 residues.

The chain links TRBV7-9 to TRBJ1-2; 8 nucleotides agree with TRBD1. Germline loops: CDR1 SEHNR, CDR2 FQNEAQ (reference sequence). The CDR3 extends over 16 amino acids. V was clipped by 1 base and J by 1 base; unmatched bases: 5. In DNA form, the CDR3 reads TGTGCCAGCAGCTTAGGGGGACAGGCCAGTAACTATGGCTACACCTTC. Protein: CASSLGGQASNYGYTF.

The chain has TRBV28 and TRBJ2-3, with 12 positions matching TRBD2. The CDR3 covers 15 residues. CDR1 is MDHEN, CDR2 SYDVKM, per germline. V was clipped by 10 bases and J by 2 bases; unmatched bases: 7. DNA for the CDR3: TGTGCCACCCGGCTAGCGGGAGGGACCACAGATACGCAGTATTTT. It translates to CATRLAGGTTDTQYF.

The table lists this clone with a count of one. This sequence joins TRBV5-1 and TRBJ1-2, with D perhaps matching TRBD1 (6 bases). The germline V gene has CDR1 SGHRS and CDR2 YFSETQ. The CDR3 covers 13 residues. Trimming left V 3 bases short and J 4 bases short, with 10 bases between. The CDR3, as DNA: TGCGCCAGCAGCTCCGGACAGAGCTATGGCTACACCTTC. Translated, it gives CASSSGQSYGYTF.

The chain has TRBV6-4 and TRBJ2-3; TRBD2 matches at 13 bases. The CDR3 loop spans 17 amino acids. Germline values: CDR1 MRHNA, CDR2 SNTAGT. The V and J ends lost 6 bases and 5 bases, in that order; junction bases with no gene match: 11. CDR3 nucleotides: TGTGCCAGCAGCTATCCCTCGGGACTAGCGGGACTAGATACGCAGTATTTT. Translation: CASSYPSGLAGLDTQYF.

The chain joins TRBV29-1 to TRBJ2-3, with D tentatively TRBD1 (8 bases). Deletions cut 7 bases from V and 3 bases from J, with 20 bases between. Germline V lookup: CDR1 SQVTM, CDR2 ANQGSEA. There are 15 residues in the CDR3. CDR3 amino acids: CSAPRGQGATDTQYF. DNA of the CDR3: TGCAGCGCCCCGCGGGGGCAGGGGGCGACAGATACGCAGTATTTT.

For the CDR3, the DNA is TGCAGCGTTGAAACCGGGACAGGGTACCATGGCTACACCTTC. This sequence encodes CSVETGTGYHGYTF. J is TRBJ1-2 and V is TRBV29-1; TRBD1 matches at 9 bases. Trimming at V came to 2 bases and at J to 6 bases, leaving 7 bases not matched to a gene. This CDR3 contains 14 residues. Germline V gene lookup returns CDR1 SQVTM and CDR2 ANQGSEA.

The CDR3 bases are TGTGCCAGTTTGTACCCGGGGGGACCCCCGCGGAGCTATGGCTACACCTTC. Translation gives CASLYPGGPPRSYGYTF. The rearrangement uses TRBV19 and TRBJ1-2, with D possibly TRBD1 on 5 matching bases. The CDR3 loop spans 17 amino acids. V dropped 8 bases and J dropped 4 bases, with 26 bases sitting between them. CDR1 is LNHDA, CDR2 SQIVND, per germline (reference sequence).

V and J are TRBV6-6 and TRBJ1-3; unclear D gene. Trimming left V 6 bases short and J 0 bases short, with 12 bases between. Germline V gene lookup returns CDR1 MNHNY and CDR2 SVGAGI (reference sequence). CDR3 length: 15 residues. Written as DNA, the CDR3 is TGTGCCAGCAGCCTGGACTTATACTCTGGAAACACCATATATTTT. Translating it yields CASSLDLYSGNTIYF.